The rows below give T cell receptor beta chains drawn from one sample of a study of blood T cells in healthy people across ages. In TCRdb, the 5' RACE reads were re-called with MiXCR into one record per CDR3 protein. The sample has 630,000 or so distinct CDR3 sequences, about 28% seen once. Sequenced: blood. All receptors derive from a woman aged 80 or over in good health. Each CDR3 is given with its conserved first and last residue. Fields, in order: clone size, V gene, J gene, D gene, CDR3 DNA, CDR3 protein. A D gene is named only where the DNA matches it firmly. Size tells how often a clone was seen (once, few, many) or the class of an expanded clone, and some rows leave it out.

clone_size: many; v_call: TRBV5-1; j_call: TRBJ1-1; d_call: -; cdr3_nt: TGCGCCAGCAGCTTCGCAGGGTACACTGAAGCTTTCTTT; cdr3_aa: CASSFAGYTEAFF
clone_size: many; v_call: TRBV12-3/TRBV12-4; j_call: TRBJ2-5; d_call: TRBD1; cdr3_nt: TGTGCCAGCAGTTTTGGAGGACAGGGGAGCGAGACCCAGTACTTC; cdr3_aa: CASSFGGQGSETQYF
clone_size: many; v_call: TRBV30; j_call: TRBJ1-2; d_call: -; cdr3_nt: TGTGCCTGGAGTACGGTTAACTATGGCTACACCTTC; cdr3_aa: CAWSTVNYGYTF
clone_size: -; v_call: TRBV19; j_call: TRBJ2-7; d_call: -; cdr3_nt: TGTGCCAGTAGTGAGGGACGTCCAACCTACAATGAGCAGTACTTC; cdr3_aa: CASSEGRPTYNEQYF
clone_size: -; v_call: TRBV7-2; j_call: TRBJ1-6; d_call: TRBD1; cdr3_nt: TGTGCCAGCACTCGCTATGGCGGGACAGACTATAATTCACCCCTCCACTTT; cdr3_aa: CASTRYGGTDYNSPLHF
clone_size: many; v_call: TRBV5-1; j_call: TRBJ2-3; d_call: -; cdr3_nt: TGCGCCAGCCTAGAGAGGGACAGCACAGATACGCAGTATTTT; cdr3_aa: CASLERDSTDTQYF
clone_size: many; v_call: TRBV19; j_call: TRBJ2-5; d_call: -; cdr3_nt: TGTGCCAGTAGTATAGCCCGGGACTCACAAGAGACCCAGTACTTC; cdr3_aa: CASSIARDSQETQYF
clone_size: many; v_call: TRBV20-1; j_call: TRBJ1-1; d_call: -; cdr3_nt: TGCAGTGCTAGAACAGGGAACACTGAAGCTTTCTTT; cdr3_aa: CSARTGNTEAFF
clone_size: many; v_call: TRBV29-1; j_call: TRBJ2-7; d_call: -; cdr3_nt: TGCAGCGTAGGGTCCCTCGGGGCCTACGAGCAGTACTTC; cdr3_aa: CSVGSLGAYEQYF
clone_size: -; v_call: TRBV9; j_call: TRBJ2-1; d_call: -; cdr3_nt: TGTGCCAGCAGAGTGAACAATGAGCAGTTCTTC; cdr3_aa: CASRVNNEQFF
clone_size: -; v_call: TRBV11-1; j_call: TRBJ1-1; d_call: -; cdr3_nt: TGTGCCAGCAGCTTAGGGTCCGGAGGGAACACTGAAGCTTTCTTT; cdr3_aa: CASSLGSGGNTEAFF
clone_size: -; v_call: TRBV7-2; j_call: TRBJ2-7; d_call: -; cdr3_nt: TGTGCCAGCAGCGGCCGGACAGCCTACGAGCAGTACTTC; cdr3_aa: CASSGRTAYEQYF
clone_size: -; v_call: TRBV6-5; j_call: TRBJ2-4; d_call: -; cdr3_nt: TGTGCCAGCGGGTCTGCTCTAGCCAAAAACATTCAGTACTTC; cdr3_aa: CASGSALAKNIQYF
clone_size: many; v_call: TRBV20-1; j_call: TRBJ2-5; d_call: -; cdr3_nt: TGCAGTGTGAGCGCTGTCCAAGAGACCCAGTACTTC; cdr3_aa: CSVSAVQETQYF
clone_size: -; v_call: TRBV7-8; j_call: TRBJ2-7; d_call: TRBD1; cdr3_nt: TGTGCCAGCAGCTTAGCGCGGTTCAACAGGGGCCTATACGAGCAGTACTTC; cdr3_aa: CASSLARFNRGLYEQYF
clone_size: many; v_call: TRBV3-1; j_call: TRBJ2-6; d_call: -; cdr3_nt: TGTGCCAGCAGCGGCGGACAGCTAGTTGGCGACGTCCTGACTTTC; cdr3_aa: CASSGGQLVGDVLTF